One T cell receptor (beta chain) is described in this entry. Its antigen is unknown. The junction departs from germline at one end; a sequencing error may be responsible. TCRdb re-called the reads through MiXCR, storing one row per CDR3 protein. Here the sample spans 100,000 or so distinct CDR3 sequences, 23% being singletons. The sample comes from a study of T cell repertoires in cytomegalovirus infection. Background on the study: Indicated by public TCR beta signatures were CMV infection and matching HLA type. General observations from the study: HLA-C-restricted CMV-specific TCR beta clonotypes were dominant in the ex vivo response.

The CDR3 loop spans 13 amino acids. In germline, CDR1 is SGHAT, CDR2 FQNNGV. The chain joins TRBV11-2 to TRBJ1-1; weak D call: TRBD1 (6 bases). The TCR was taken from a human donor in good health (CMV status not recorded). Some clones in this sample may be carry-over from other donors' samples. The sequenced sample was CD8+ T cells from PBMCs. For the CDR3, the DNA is TGCGCCAGCAGCGGGCGAACAGGGACTGAAGCTTTCTTT. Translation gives CASSGRTGTEAFF.